These 18 T cell receptor beta chains were all obtained from the same sample, sequenced in a study of blood T cell repertoires in COVID-19. The protocol was immunoSEQ multiplex PCR, while the TCRdb copy is restricted to in-frame clones and leaves out a portion. The sample has fewer than 250,000 clones, less than 90% seen once. Sample: peripheral blood. All receptors come from a woman of 80 years or more with COVID-19, enrolled during active disease.

This chain links TRBV5-1 with TRBJ2-5; 10 nucleotides align to TRBD2. From germline, CDR1 is SGHRS and CDR2 YFSETQ. Trimming cost V 3 bases and J 5 bases; bases outside gene matches: 16. The length of the CDR3 is 18 residues. As DNA, the CDR3 is TGCGCCAGCAGCTACATTTCGGCAGCGGGGGGGCCTGGGGAGACCCAGTACTTC. It specifies CASSYISAAGGPGETQYF.

J is TRBJ1-4 and V is TRBV2; D perhaps matches TRBD1 (5 bases). The CDR3 consists of 14 residues. Per germline, CDR1 SNHLY and CDR2 FYNNEI. Deletions cut 6 bases from V and 8 bases from J, with 16 bases between. The CDR3 nucleotides read TGTGCCAGCAGCGCGCAAGGGGCCGGAGAAAAACTGTTTTTT. Encoded protein: CASSAQGAGEKLFF.

CDR3 region: CASSSRTGETGELFF. The CDR3 region has the DNA TGTGCCAGCTCAAGCCGGACAGGGGAGACCGGGGAGCTGTTTTTT. This rearrangement joins TRBV18 to TRBJ2-2; 9 nucleotides line up with TRBD1. This CDR3 spans 15 amino acids. With V trimmed by 5 bases and J by 5 bases, 6 bases remained unmatched. Germline CDR1 reads KGHSH; CDR2 reads LQKENI.

This sequence joins TRBV28 and TRBJ1-2; a possible D gene is TRBD1 (5 bases). With 9 bases removed from V and 1 base from J, the gap between germline ends came to 15 bases. Germline CDR1 reads MDHEN; CDR2 reads SYDVKM. This CDR3 spans 14 amino acids. CDR3 nucleotide sequence: TGTGCCAGTCATATGGGAGGGGATAACTATGGCTACACCTTC. Translating it yields CASHMGGDNYGYTF.

This chain uses TRBV6-1 with TRBJ1-6, with D possibly TRBD1 on 5 matching bases. V lost 3 bases and J lost 8, with 20 bases in between. The CDR3 loop spans 17 amino acids. In germline, CDR1 is MNHNS, CDR2 SASEGT. CDR3 nucleotides: TGTGCCAGCAGTGACGGGCATGGGCAGGGAACTTATTCACCCCTCCACTTT. Protein: CASSDGHGQGTYSPLHF.

This sequence joins TRBV11-2 and TRBJ1-1; D gene unclear. The CDR3 runs 14 residues. Trimming removed 6 bases from V and 1 base from J, with 12 bases in between. The germline CDR1 and CDR2 sequences are SGHAT and FQNNGV. The CDR3 protein is CASRLGGRNTEAFF. The CDR3 DNA sequence: TGTGCCAGCAGGCTCGGCGGTAGGAACACTGAAGCTTTCTTT.

V and J are TRBV28 and TRBJ1-2, with D possibly being TRBD1 (6 bases). Trimming took off 4 bases at V and 3 bases at J, with 18 bases between the two ends. Germline CDR1 reads MDHEN; CDR2 reads SYDVKM. The length of the CDR3 is 16 residues. CDR3 nucleotides: TGTGCCAGCAGTTCCTTACAGGGCCGCAGCCACTATGGCTACACCTTC. Amino acids: CASSSLQGRSHYGYTF.

The chain joins TRBV11-2 to TRBJ1-2; D is unresolved. Trimming stripped 5 bases from V and 8 bases from J, with 18 bases between. The CDR3 runs to 14 residues. CDR1 SGHAT and CDR2 FQNNGV come from the germline V gene. The CDR3 loop reads CASSDLSGRGGYTF. For the CDR3, the DNA is TGTGCCAGCAGCGACTTGAGCGGCCGCGGAGGCTACACCTTC. Using reference TRBV11-2 and TRBJ1-2 for the parts outside the CDR3, the full variable domain is EAGVAQSPRYKIIEKRQSVAFWCNPISGHATLYWYQQILGQGPKLLIQFQNNGVVDDSQLPKDRFSAERLKGVDSTLKIQPAKLEDSAVYLCASSDLSGRGGYTFGSGTRLTVV.

The chain joins TRBV27 to TRBJ1-6; tentatively, D is TRBD1 (5 bases). Looked up from germline, CDR1 is MNHEY and CDR2 is SMNVEV (reference sequence). V was clipped by 7 bases and J by 1 base, with 14 bases between them. The CDR3 has 16 amino acids. The CDR3 sequence is CASTLSGGSYNSPLHF. The CDR3 nucleotides are TGTGCCAGCACCTTATCCGGGGGGTCCTATAATTCACCCCTCCACTTT.

This clone came up once. V usage is TRBV7-5 and J usage is TRBJ2-3; whether TRBD2, the table's D call, matches the DNA was not checked. TRBV7-5 is noted as a pseudogene. This CDR3 comprises 17 residues. CDR3 loop: CARSRPSGRGVTDTQYF. CDR3 nucleotides: TGTGCCAGAAGCCGACCGAGTGGGCGGGGGGTCACAGATACGCAGTATTTT.

The chain couples TRBV19 to TRBJ1-6; D is unclear. This CDR3 is built from 14 residues. The germline V gene has CDR1 LNHDA and CDR2 SQIVND (reference sequence). Trimming left V 6 bases short and J 6 bases short, with 12 bases between. CDR3 sequence: CASSVEWSNSPLHF. The DNA for the CDR3 is TGTGCCAGTAGCGTTGAGTGGTCTAATTCACCCCTCCACTTT.

The gene calls are TRBV6-2 or TRBV6-3 and TRBJ2-7; 7 nucleotides line up with TRBD1. This CDR3 spans 17 amino acids. Germline V gene data show CDR1 as MNHEY and CDR2 as SVGEGT. With V trimmed by 5 bases and J by 0 bases, 13 bases remained unmatched. The CDR3 loop reads CASSPEYRGWGSYEQYF. CDR3 in DNA: TGTGCCAGCAGTCCGGAATACAGGGGATGGGGCTCCTACGAGCAGTACTTC.

This chain connects TRBV11-3 to TRBJ2-1; 10 nucleotides align to TRBD2. Germline V gene data show CDR1 as SGHNT and CDR2 as YENEEA. The CDR3 spans 15 residues. V dropped 5 bases and J dropped 3; count of bases not matched to a gene: 4. CDR3 nucleotide sequence: TGTGCCAGCAGCCTTAGCGGGGGGCTCTACAATGAGCAGTTCTTC. Translating gives CASSLSGGLYNEQFF.

V gene TRBV18 combines with J gene TRBJ2-2, with unresolved D. The V end lost 3 bases, the J end lost 8 bases, and 10 bases lay between the germline ends. In germline, CDR1 is KGHSH, CDR2 LQKENI. This CDR3 contains 13 residues. The CDR3 DNA is TGTGCCAGCTCACCCCCTCGCGGAGGGGAGCTGTTTTTT. It translates to CASSPPRGGELFF. Looking up the rest from reference TRBV18 and TRBJ2-2 gives the full variable domain: NAGVMQNPRHLVRRRGQEARLRCSPMKGHSHVYWYRQLPEEGLKFMVYLQKENIIDESGMPKERFSAEFPKEGPSILRIQQVVRGDSAAYFCASSPPRGGELFFGEGSRLTVL.

Note on this clone: Within the sample, other DNA sequences also encode this same CDR3. The CDR3 bases are TGTGCCAGCAGTGTTGGGGCGGGGGGCACAGATACGCAGTATTTT. Its translation: CASSVGAGGTDTQYF. The chain recombines TRBV2 with TRBJ2-3, with TRBD2 matching 7 bases. The CDR3 is 15 residues long. CDR1 and CDR2 from the germline V gene are SNHLY and FYNNEI. Trimming took 4 bases from V and 1 from J; bases not matched to a gene: 5.

This chain links TRBV5-1 with TRBJ2-7; 9 bases agree with TRBD2. Germline values: CDR1 SGHRS, CDR2 YFSETQ. Germline trimming cut 0 bases from V and 6 bases from J; bases unmatched to any gene: 4. The CDR3 runs 14 residues. The CDR3 sequence: CASSLGAGGLEQYF. CDR3 DNA: TGCGCCAGCAGCTTGGGAGCGGGGGGACTCGAGCAGTACTTC.

A remark on this clone: Different DNA sequences within this sample yield the same CDR3. CDR3 protein: CASSPRQGDNSPLHF. The CDR3 DNA reads as TGTGCCAGCAGCCCGAGACAGGGTGATAATTCACCCCTCCACTTT. The genes are TRBV7-9 and TRBJ1-6; TRBD1 agrees at 7 bases. Germline CDR1 SEHNR, CDR2 FQNEAQ (reference sequence). The length of the CDR3 is 15 residues. The V gene end was trimmed by 5 bases and the J gene end by 5 bases; junction bases not matched to a gene: 6.

This chain's CDR3 is CASSNQGETYNEQFF. The CDR3 coding sequence is TGTGCCAGCTCAAATCAGGGGGAAACCTACAATGAGCAGTTCTTC. The chain couples TRBV18 to TRBJ2-1; 7 bases line up with TRBD1. The germline V gene has CDR1 KGHSH and CDR2 LQKENI. V was clipped by 5 bases and J by 2 bases; unmatched bases: 6. The CDR3 runs to 15 residues.